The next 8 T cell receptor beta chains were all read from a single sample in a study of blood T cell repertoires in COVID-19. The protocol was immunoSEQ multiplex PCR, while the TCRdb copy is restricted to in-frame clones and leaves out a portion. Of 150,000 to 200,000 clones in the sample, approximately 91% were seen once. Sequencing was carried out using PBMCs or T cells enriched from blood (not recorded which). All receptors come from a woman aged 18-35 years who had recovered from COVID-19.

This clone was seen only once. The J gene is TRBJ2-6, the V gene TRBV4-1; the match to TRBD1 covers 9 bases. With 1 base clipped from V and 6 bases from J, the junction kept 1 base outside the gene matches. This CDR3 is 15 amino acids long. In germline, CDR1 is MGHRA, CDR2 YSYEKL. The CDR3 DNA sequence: TGCGCCAGCAGCCAAGGACAGGGGGAGGCCAACGTCCTGACTTTC. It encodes CASSQGQGEANVLTF.

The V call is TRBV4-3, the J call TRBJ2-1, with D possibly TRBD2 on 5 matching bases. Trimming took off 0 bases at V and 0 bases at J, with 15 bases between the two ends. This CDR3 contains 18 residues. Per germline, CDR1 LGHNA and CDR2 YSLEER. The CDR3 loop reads CASSQDSAGVDSYNEQFF. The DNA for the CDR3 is TGCGCCAGCAGCCAAGATTCGGCCGGGGTTGACTCCTACAATGAGCAGTTCTTC.

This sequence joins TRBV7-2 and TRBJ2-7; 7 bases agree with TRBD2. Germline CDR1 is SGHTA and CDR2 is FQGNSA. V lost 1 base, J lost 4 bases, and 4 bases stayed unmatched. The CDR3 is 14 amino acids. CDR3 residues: CASSLGGGGYEQYF. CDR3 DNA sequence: TGTGCCAGCAGCTTAGGCGGCGGGGGATACGAGCAGTACTTC.

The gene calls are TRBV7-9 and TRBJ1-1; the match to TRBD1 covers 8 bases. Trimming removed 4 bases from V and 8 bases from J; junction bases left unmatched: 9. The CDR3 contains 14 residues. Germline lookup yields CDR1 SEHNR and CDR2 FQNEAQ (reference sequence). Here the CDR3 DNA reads TGTGCCAGCAGCTCACCCAGGGGGCCTCAAGAAGCTTTCTTT. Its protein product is CASSSPRGPQEAFF.

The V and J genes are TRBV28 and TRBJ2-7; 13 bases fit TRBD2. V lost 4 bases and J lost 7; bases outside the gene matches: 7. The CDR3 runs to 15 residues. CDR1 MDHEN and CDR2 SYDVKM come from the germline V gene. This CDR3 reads CASSSGLAGVEEQYF. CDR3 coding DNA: TGTGCCAGCAGTTCCGGACTAGCGGGAGTGGAGGAGCAGTACTTC. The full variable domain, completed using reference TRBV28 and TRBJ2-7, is DVKVTQSSRYLVKRTGEKVFLECVQDMDHENMFWYRQDPGLGLRLIYFSYDVKMKEKGDIPEGYSVSREKKERFSLILESASTNQTSMYLCASSSGLAGVEEQYFGPGTRLTVT.

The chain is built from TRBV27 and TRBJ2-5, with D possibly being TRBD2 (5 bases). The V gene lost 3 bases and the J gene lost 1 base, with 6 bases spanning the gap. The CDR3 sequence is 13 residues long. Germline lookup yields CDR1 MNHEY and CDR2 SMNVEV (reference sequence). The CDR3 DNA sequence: TGTGCCAGCAGTTTCGCGGGCCAAGAGACCCAGTACTTC. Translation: CASSFAGQETQYF.

CDR3 in DNA: TGTGCCAGCAGTACCGCCGGGGACAGCGCCGAACCCTATGGCTACACCTTC. Protein product: CASSTAGDSAEPYGYTF. The V call is TRBV28, the J call TRBJ1-2; 7 bases line up with TRBD1. CDR1 is MDHEN and CDR2 is SYDVKM in the germline V gene. V trimming: 5 bases; J trimming: 4 bases; junction bases outside the gene matches: 16. This CDR3 has 17 residues.

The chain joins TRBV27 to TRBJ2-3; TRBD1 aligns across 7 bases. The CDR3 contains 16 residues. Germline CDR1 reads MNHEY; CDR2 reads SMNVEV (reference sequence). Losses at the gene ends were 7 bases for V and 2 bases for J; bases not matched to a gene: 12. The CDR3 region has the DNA TGTGCCAGCACCCAACAGGGGACCATAAACACAGATACGCAGTATTTT. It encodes CASTQQGTINTDTQYF.